This TCR beta chain was profiled in a study of T cell responses to AZD1222 COVID-19 vaccine. The CDR3 contains 15 residues. V shed 10 bases and J shed 3 bases, with 18 bases lying between them. Germline V gene sequence: CDR1 ENHRY, CDR2 SYGVKD. Study results and caveats: White British people made up most donors, females outnumbered males, and clonal diversity was possibly underestimated.

Generated by immunoSEQ multiplex PCR, the TCRdb table keeps only in-frame clones and is missing some. The table shows 150,000 to 200,000 clones, with around nine tenths occurring only once. Notes on this clone: Its antigen is currently unknown.

The chain has TRBV10-3 and TRBJ2-2, with D possibly being TRBD1 (6 bases). The sample in question was peripheral blood, obtained on day 0 of AZD1222 vaccination. The sequence was collected from an adult in good health. The CDR3, as DNA: TGTGCCAGCAAGCAAGCAGGGGCAGACACCGGGGAGCTGTTTTTT. This sequence encodes CASKQAGADTGELFF.